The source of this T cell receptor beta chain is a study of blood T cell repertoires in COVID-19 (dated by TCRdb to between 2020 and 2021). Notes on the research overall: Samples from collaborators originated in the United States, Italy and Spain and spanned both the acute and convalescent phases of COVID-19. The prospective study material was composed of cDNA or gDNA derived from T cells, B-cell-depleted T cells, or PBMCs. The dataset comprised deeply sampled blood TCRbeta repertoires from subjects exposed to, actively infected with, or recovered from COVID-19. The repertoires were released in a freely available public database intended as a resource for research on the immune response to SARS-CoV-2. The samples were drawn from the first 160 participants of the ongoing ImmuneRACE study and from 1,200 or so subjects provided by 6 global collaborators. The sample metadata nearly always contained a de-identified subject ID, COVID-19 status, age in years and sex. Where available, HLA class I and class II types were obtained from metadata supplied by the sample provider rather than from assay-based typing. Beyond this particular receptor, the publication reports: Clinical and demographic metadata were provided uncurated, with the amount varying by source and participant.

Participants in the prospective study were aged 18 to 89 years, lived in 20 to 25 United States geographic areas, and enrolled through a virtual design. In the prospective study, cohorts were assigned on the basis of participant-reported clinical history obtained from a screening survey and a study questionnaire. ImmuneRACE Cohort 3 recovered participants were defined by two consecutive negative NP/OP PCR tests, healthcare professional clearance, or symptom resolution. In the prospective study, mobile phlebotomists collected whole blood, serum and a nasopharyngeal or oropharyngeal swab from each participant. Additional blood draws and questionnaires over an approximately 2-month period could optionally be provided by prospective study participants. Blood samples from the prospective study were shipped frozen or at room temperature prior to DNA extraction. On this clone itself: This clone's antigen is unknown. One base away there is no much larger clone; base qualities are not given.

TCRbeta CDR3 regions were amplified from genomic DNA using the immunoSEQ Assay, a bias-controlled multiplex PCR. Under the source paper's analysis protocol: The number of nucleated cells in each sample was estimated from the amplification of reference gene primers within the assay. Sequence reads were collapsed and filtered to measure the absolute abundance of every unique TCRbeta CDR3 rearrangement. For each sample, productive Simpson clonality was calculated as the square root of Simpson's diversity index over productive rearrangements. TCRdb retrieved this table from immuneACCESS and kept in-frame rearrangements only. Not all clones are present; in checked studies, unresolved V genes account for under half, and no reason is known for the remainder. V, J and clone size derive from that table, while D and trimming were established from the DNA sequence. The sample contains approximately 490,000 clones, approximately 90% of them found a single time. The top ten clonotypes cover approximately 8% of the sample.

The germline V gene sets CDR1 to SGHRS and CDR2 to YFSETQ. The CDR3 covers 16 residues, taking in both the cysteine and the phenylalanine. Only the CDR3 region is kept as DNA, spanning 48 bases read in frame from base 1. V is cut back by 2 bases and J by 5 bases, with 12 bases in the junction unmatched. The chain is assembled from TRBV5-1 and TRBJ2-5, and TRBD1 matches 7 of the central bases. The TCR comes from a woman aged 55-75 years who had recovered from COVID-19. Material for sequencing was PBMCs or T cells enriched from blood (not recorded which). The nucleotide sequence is TGCGCCAGCAGCTTCGCCGACACATTCAGGGGGGAGACCCAGTACTTC. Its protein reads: CASSFADTFRGETQYF.